Shown below are 27 T cell receptor beta chains from a single sample sequenced in a study of blood T cell repertoires in COVID-19. Some clones are missing from TCRdb's copy, which holds only in-frame ones; the method was immunoSEQ multiplex PCR. The data contain over 150,000 clones, roughly 81% of them seen just once; the ten biggest clones take up approximately 2.6%. The sequenced sample was peripheral blood. Receptors were obtained from a woman older than 75 with COVID-19, enrolled during active disease.

The gene calls are TRBV11-1 and TRBJ2-7; no reliable D call. The CDR3 is 11 amino acids. Germline V gene data show CDR1 as SGHAT and CDR2 as FQDESV (reference sequence). Deletions cut 3 bases from V and 4 bases from J, with 4 bases between. The CDR3 sequence: CASSFQYEQYF. Written as DNA, the CDR3 is TGTGCCAGCAGCTTTCAGTACGAGCAGTACTTC.

The rearrangement links TRBV27 to TRBJ1-6; no reliable D call. The CDR3 loop spans 17 amino acids. The ends were cut back, 0 bases at V and 3 bases at J, with 12 bases in the middle. Germline V gene data show CDR1 as MNHEY and CDR2 as SMNVEV (reference sequence). DNA of the CDR3: TGTGCCAGCAGTTTATCTGTGGCCCGCCACTATAATTCACCCCTCCACTTT. This encodes CASSLSVARHYNSPLHF.

V and J are TRBV7-9 and TRBJ2-7, with D uncertain. The CDR3 consists of 14 residues. From germline, CDR1 is SEHNR and CDR2 FQNEAQ (reference sequence). Trimming took 5 bases from V and 0 from J, leaving 11 bases between them. CDR3 in DNA: TGTGCCAGCAGCCCCGAGGCGCGCTCCTACGAGCAGTACTTC. Protein sequence: CASSPEARSYEQYF. The whole variable domain, remainder taken from reference TRBV7-9 and TRBJ2-7, is DTGVSQNPRHKITKRGQNVTFRCDPISEHNRLYWYRQTLGQGPEFLTYFQNEAQLEKSRLLSDRFSAERPKGSFSTLEIQRTEQGDSAMYLCASSPEARSYEQYFGPGTRLTVT.

V and J are TRBV20-1 and TRBJ1-5; D is uncertain. V dropped 6 bases and J dropped 7 bases, with 7 bases sitting between them. Germline V gives CDR1 DFQATT, CDR2 SNEGSKA (reference sequence). The length of the CDR3 is 10 residues. As DNA, the CDR3 is TGCAGTGCCGAGAGCCAGCCCCAGCATTTT. Translation gives CSAESQPQHF.

CDR3 bases: TGTGCCAGCAGTTACGGACAGGAGAGGGAAAAACTGTTTTTT. It yields the protein CASSYGQEREKLFF. V is TRBV6-2 or TRBV6-3 and J is TRBJ1-4; 7 nucleotides line up with TRBD1. Germline V gene sequence: CDR1 MNHEY, CDR2 SVGEGT. V shed 2 bases, J shed 8 bases, and the junction held 5 bases outside the gene matches. The CDR3 runs to 14 residues.

Worth noting for this clone: One end of the junction does not line up with germline, which may come from a read error. The genes are TRBV11-2 and TRBJ2-1, with TRBD2 matching over 7 bases. There are 13 residues in the CDR3. CDR1 and CDR2 from the germline V gene are SGHAT and FQNNGV. The CDR3, as DNA: TGTGCCAGCAGCTTAGATGTGAAGGGCGGGAGAATCTTC. This codes for CASSLDVKGGRIF.

The rearrangement joins TRBV11-1 to TRBJ2-7; the match to TRBD1 covers 9 bases. V lost 5 bases, J lost 0 bases, and 5 bases stayed unmatched. The germline V gene encodes CDR1 SGHAT and CDR2 FQDESV (reference sequence). CDR3 length equals 15 residues. CDR3 protein: CASSNRGPPSYEQYF. The CDR3 nucleotides are TGTGCCAGCAGCAACAGGGGGCCCCCCTCCTACGAGCAGTACTTC.

This sequence joins TRBV18 and TRBJ2-3; D possibly corresponds to TRBD2 (6 bases). Germline CDR1 and CDR2: KGHSH and LQKENI. The CDR3 contains 15 residues. The V end was cut by 4 bases, the J end by 1 base, with 12 bases between. This CDR3 is CASSHLPGGTDTQYF. CDR3 sequence (DNA): TGTGCCAGCTCACACCTTCCGGGGGGCACAGATACGCAGTATTTT.

V gene TRBV20-1 combines with J gene TRBJ1-1, with D possibly being TRBD1 (6 bases). Germline V gene lookup returns CDR1 DFQATT and CDR2 SNEGSKA (reference sequence). This CDR3 contains 11 residues. The V gene lost 6 bases and the J gene lost 7 bases, with 12 bases spanning the gap. CDR3 amino acids: CSASRGNEAFF. CDR3 sequence (DNA): TGCAGTGCCTCAAGGGGGAATGAAGCTTTCTTT.

This clone was recorded a few times. The V gene is TRBV11-3, the J gene TRBJ2-1, with TRBD2 as a possible D gene (5 bases). Germline CDR1 SGHNT, CDR2 YENEEA. This CDR3 has 13 residues. The V end was cut by 0 bases, the J end by 7 bases, with 7 bases between. CDR3 amino acids: CASSLERGNEQFF. The DNA of the CDR3 is TGTGCCAGCAGCTTAGAACGGGGAAATGAGCAGTTCTTC.

V is TRBV28 and J is TRBJ2-3, with TRBD2 matching over 12 bases. CDR1 and CDR2 (germline): MDHEN, SYDVKM. The CDR3 runs to 13 residues. With 8 bases clipped from V and 8 bases from J, the junction kept 5 bases outside the gene matches. The CDR3 region has the DNA TGTGCCAGCGGACTAGCGGGAAGGGGTACGCAGTATTTT. This gives the protein CASGLAGRGTQYF.

The chain has TRBV19 and TRBJ2-2; TRBD1 aligns across 8 bases. The CDR3 length is 15 residues. The junction had 6 bases not matched to a gene; V was cut back by 3 bases and J by 6 bases. The germline gives CDR1 LNHDA, CDR2 SQIVND (reference sequence). This CDR3 reads CASSIQGAGSGELFF. CDR3 sequence (DNA): TGTGCCAGTAGTATCCAGGGGGCGGGATCCGGGGAGCTGTTTTTT. The whole variable domain, filled in from reference TRBV19 and TRBJ2-2, reads DGGITQSPKYLFRKEGQNVTLSCEQNLNHDAMYWYRQDPGQGLRLIYYSQIVNDFQKGDIAEGYSVSREKKESFPLTVTSAQKNPTAFYLCASSIQGAGSGELFFGEGSRLTVL.

V is TRBV27 and J is TRBJ2-7; tentative D call: TRBD2 (5 bases). This CDR3 has 15 residues. The germline CDR1 and CDR2 sequences are MNHEY and SMNVEV (reference sequence). Trimming removed 6 bases from V and 2 bases from J, with 17 bases in between. The CDR3 coding sequence is TGTGCCAGCAGCTATAGGACTTCTCTTCCCTACGAGCAGTACTTC. Residues: CASSYRTSLPYEQYF.

This chain links TRBV21-1 with TRBJ1-5; TRBD1, as called in the table, went unchecked against the DNA. TRBV21-1 is assigned pseudogene status. This CDR3 has 15 residues. The DNA for the CDR3 is TGTGCCAGCAGCAAAGCTGGACAGGGGAACCAGCCCCAGCATTTT. Amino acid sequence: CASSKAGQGNQPQHF.

The rearrangement joins TRBV29-1 to TRBJ2-2; D unclear. V lost 4 bases and J lost 1, with 7 bases in between. The CDR3 runs to 13 residues. Germline V gene lookup returns CDR1 SQVTM and CDR2 ANQGSEA. The CDR3 protein is CSVGAGNTGELFF. As DNA, the CDR3 is TGCAGCGTTGGGGCAGGGAACACCGGGGAGCTGTTTTTT.

The chain recombines TRBV19 with TRBJ2-7; D possibly corresponds to TRBD1 (6 bases). The CDR3 runs to 15 residues. V lost 9 bases to trimming and J lost 4 bases, with 22 bases between them. Germline V gives CDR1 LNHDA, CDR2 SQIVND (reference sequence). This chain's CDR3 is CASSYRAVSGYEQYF. The CDR3 DNA reads TGTGCCAGCTCTTACAGGGCGGTCTCGGGATACGAGCAGTACTTC. The full variable domain, in which reference TRBV19 and TRBJ2-7 provide the parts outside the CDR3, is DGGITQSPKYLFRKEGQNVTLSCEQNLNHDAMYWYRQDPGQGLRLIYYSQIVNDFQKGDIAEGYSVSREKKESFPLTVTSAQKNPTAFYLCASSYRAVSGYEQYFGPGTRLTVT.

The CDR3 coding sequence is TGTGCCAGCGGAAGGGGGGGGCCCTACAATGAGCAGTTCTTC. Translating it yields CASGRGGPYNEQFF. This chain links TRBV9 with TRBJ2-1; maybe TRBD2 (7 bases). The germline V gene encodes CDR1 SGDLS and CDR2 YYNGEE. Trimming stripped 7 bases from V and 2 bases from J, with 13 bases between. The CDR3 spans 14 residues.

The V and J genes are TRBV10-3 and TRBJ2-1, with D tentatively TRBD1 (5 bases). Between the trimmed V and J ends, which lost 10 bases and 7 bases, there was a span of 23 bases. CDR3 length: 15 amino acids. Germline CDR1 ENHRY, CDR2 SYGVKD. CDR3 amino acids: CATGLGRGLWNEQFF. For the CDR3, the DNA is TGTGCCACCGGCTTGGGGCGAGGTTTGTGGAATGAGCAGTTCTTC.

V usage is TRBV5-4 and J usage is TRBJ2-5; 13 bases are a match to TRBD2. Germline V gene lookup returns CDR1 SGHNT and CDR2 YYREEE (reference sequence). CDR3 length equals 16 residues. V shed 0 bases, J shed 4 bases, and the junction held 3 bases outside the gene matches. CDR3 sequence: CASSLGTSGRVETQYF. The DNA of the CDR3 is TGTGCCAGCAGCTTGGGTACTAGCGGGAGGGTAGAGACCCAGTACTTC.

This chain connects TRBV5-5 to TRBJ2-7, with D perhaps matching TRBD2 (5 bases). V shed 0 bases and J shed 2 bases, with 12 bases lying between them. The CDR3 runs to 15 residues. Germline assignment: CDR1 SGHKS and CDR2 YYEKEE (reference sequence). CDR3 sequence reads: CASSLEPVSAYEQYF. As DNA, the CDR3 is TGTGCCAGCAGCTTGGAACCCGTTAGCGCCTACGAGCAGTACTTC.

The CDR3, as DNA: TGTGCCAGCGGAGCAGACGATCAGCCCCAGCATTTT. As protein: CASGADDQPQHF. The rearrangement joins TRBV2 to TRBJ1-5, with D unclear. Trimming pared 8 bases from V and 5 bases from J, leaving 10 bases between. This CDR3 comprises 12 residues. Germline assignment: CDR1 SNHLY and CDR2 FYNNEI.

As for this clone: The sample holds other DNA sequences that translate to the same CDR3. The chain links TRBV18 to TRBJ2-1; 7 nucleotides match TRBD2. This CDR3 region has 13 residues. With 6 bases clipped from V and 5 bases from J, the junction kept 4 bases outside the gene matches. Per germline, CDR1 KGHSH and CDR2 LQKENI. This CDR3 reads CASSPGRDNEQFF. DNA of the CDR3: TGTGCCAGCTCCCCGGGGAGGGACAATGAGCAGTTCTTC.

This chain joins TRBV2 and TRBJ1-4; D not resolved. V lost 3 bases and J 8 bases, leaving 10 bases between the germline ends. CDR3 size: 13 residues. Germline V lookup: CDR1 SNHLY, CDR2 FYNNEI. The CDR3 DNA is TGTGCCAGCAGTGACGATTCCCGGGAAAAACTGTTTTTT. Amino acid sequence: CASSDDSREKLFF.

The chain is built from TRBV18 and TRBJ1-1; D possibly corresponds to TRBD1 (6 bases). Trimming left V 6 bases short and J 4 bases short, with 18 bases between. Per the germline V gene, CDR1 is KGHSH and CDR2 is LQKENI. CDR3 size: 15 residues. CDR3 loop: CASSPAKGGGTEAFF. CDR3 nucleotides: TGTGCCAGCTCCCCGGCCAAGGGAGGGGGCACTGAAGCTTTCTTT.

J is TRBJ2-7 and V is TRBV28; 8 bases fit TRBD1. The ends lost 2 bases at V and 8 bases at J; junction bases unmatched: 5. Looked up from germline, CDR1 is MDHEN and CDR2 is SYDVKM. This CDR3 has 13 amino acids. The CDR3 bases are TGTGCCAGCAGTTTACTTTGGGACAGGAAGCAGTACTTC. Amino acid sequence: CASSLLWDRKQYF.

This chain joins TRBV4-3 and TRBJ1-2; D unclear. Germline loops: CDR1 LGHNA, CDR2 YSLEER. The CDR3 has 15 amino acids. Trimming removed 4 bases at V and 3 bases at J, with 15 bases between. The CDR3, as DNA: TGCGCCAGCAGCCGAGCTAGGACGGGAGACTATGGCTACACCTTC. Translated: CASSRARTGDYGYTF.

The chain uses TRBV28 and TRBJ2-1; 8 nucleotides agree with TRBD2. The CDR3 consists of 14 residues. Germline lookup yields CDR1 MDHEN and CDR2 SYDVKM. V shed 6 bases, J shed 2 bases, and the junction held 3 bases outside the gene matches. The CDR3 DNA is TGTGCCAGCAGCACGGGACTAGCCTACAATGAGCAGTTCTTC. Translated: CASSTGLAYNEQFF.